These 25 T cell receptor beta chains originate from one sample sequenced in a study of shared clonotypes between healthy human individuals. Sequenced by immunoSEQ multiplex PCR; TCRdb stores in-frame clones only, minus some. The profile shows under 2.5 million clones, about nine tenths of them singletons. Material: naive CD4+ T cells from PBMCs. Subset in this sample: CD45RA+ positively selected. Receptors were obtained from a man aged 18 to 29 in good health. Some clones in this sample may be carry-over from other donors' samples.

A few counts support this clone. The chain carries TRBV5-1 and TRBJ1-4; D possibly corresponds to TRBD1 (5 bases). In germline, CDR1 is SGHRS, CDR2 YFSETQ. With 3 bases removed from V and 6 bases from J, the gap between germline ends came to 12 bases. The CDR3 has 14 amino acids. The CDR3 coding sequence is TGCGCCAGCAGCTCAGGACAAAAGGATGAAAAACTGTTTTTT. It encodes CASSSGQKDEKLFF.

The chain links TRBV27 to TRBJ2-7; TRBD2 matches 7 bases. V was pared by 5 bases and J by 3 bases, with 7 bases of the junction left unmatched. The CDR3 totals 14 residues. Germline loops: CDR1 MNHEY, CDR2 SMNVEV (reference sequence). The CDR3 DNA follows: TGTGCCAGCAGTCCAGGAGGGAGGGGCTACGAGCAGTACTTC. This encodes CASSPGGRGYEQYF.

The rearrangement uses TRBV28 and TRBJ2-5; D may match TRBD1 or TRBD2 (5 bases each). Germline lookup yields CDR1 MDHEN and CDR2 SYDVKM. The CDR3 sequence is 16 residues long. V was shortened by 2 bases and J by 2 bases, with 15 bases between the two germline ends. CDR3 nucleotide sequence: TGTGCCAGCAGTTTAAGGACGGGACCCCCTCAAGAGACCCAGTACTTC. The encoded protein is CASSLRTGPPQETQYF. Supplemented by reference TRBV28 and TRBJ2-5, the full variable domain reads DVKVTQSSRYLVKRTGEKVFLECVQDMDHENMFWYRQDPGLGLRLIYFSYDVKMKEKGDIPEGYSVSREKKERFSLILESASTNQTSMYLCASSLRTGPPQETQYFGPGTRLLVL.

The chain uses TRBV2 and TRBJ2-7, with D possibly matching TRBD1 (5 bases). Germline CDR1 SNHLY, CDR2 FYNNEI. This CDR3 spans 16 amino acids. Trimming cost V 6 bases and J 2 bases, with 20 bases left between them. The CDR3 protein is CASRDIKGSRTYEQYF. CDR3 in DNA: TGTGCCAGCAGAGACATTAAGGGGTCACGGACCTACGAGCAGTACTTC. The variable domain in full, with the rest retrieved from reference TRBV2 and TRBJ2-7, is EPEVTQTPSHQVTQMGQEVILRCVPISNHLYFYWYRQILGQKVEFLVSFYNNEISEKSEIFDDQFSVERPDGSNFTLKIRSTKLEDSAMYFCASRDIKGSRTYEQYFGPGTRLTVT.

The rearrangement links TRBV7-9 to TRBJ1-2; no definite D call. Germline-derived CDR1 and CDR2 are SEHNR and FQNEAQ (reference sequence). The CDR3 is 17 amino acids. The V end was cut by 5 bases, the J end by 7 bases, with 26 bases between. The CDR3 region has the DNA TGTGCCAGCAGCCCCGCCCCTTGGGTTAAGGCGTTCTCTGGCTACACCTTC. It codes for CASSPAPWVKAFSGYTF.

Comments on this clone: The same CDR3 arises from other DNA sequences in this sample as well. The chain has TRBV7-3 and TRBJ1-1, with D unresolved. The germline V and J ends were trimmed by 5 bases and 4 bases, with 14 bases remaining between them. Germline V gene sequence: CDR1 SGHTA, CDR2 FQGTGA. The CDR3 contains 14 residues. The CDR3 sequence: CASSQGGSSTEAFF. Here the CDR3 DNA reads TGTGCCAGCAGCCAAGGTGGGTCGAGCACTGAAGCTTTCTTT.

This chain links TRBV5-1 with TRBJ2-7; D perhaps matches TRBD2 (6 bases). Germline V CDR1 and CDR2: SGHRS, YFSETQ. The CDR3 length is 15 residues. V shed 2 bases and J shed 1 base, with 13 bases lying between them. Written as DNA, the CDR3 is TGCGCCAGCAGCTTCGGTAGCGGATCTTCCTACGAGCAGTACTTC. Translation gives CASSFGSGSSYEQYF. Based on the CDR3 plus reference TRBV5-1 and TRBJ2-7, the full variable domain is KAGVTQTPRYLIKTRGQQVTLSCSPISGHRSVSWYQQTPGQGLQFLFEYFSETQRNKGNFPGRFSGRQFSNSRSEMNVSTLELGDSALYLCASSFGSGSSYEQYFGPGTRLTVT.

V gene TRBV11-3 combines with J gene TRBJ2-5, with TRBD2 matching 10 bases. The CDR3 runs to 15 residues. The V segment lost 5 bases and the J segment 3 bases; nucleotides outside the gene matches: 6. In germline, CDR1 is SGHNT, CDR2 YENEEA. The DNA for the CDR3 is TGTGCCAGCAGCCTCGCTAGCGGGAGAGAAGAGACCCAGTACTTC. It codes for CASSLASGREETQYF.

This chain's CDR3 is CAWRGQKGWAFF. CDR3 coding DNA: TGTGCCTGGAGGGGACAGAAGGGGTGGGCTTTCTTT. This chain links TRBV30 with TRBJ1-1; 7 nucleotides line up with TRBD1. CDR3 size: 12 residues. The germline V gene has CDR1 GTSNPN and CDR2 SVGIG (reference sequence). Trimming took 3 bases from V and 11 from J; bases not matched to a gene: 9.

V and J are TRBV5-1 and TRBJ2-2, with D possibly TRBD2 on 5 matching bases. Germline V CDR1 and CDR2: SGHRS, YFSETQ. The V gene lost 3 bases and the J gene lost 1 base, with 13 bases spanning the gap. The CDR3 has 16 amino acids. The CDR3 sequence is CASSSEGGGNTGELFF. The CDR3 coding sequence is TGCGCCAGCAGCTCCGAAGGTGGAGGGAACACCGGGGAGCTGTTTTTT.

The CDR3 loop reads CASSLVGTSLQETQYF. CDR3 DNA sequence: TGCGCCAGCAGCTTGGTCGGTACTTCGTTGCAAGAGACCCAGTACTTC. The genes are TRBV5-1 and TRBJ2-5; no reliable D call. V lost 0 bases and J lost 2, with 14 bases in between. Germline V gene lookup returns CDR1 SGHRS and CDR2 YFSETQ. The CDR3 covers 16 residues.

J is TRBJ2-7 and V is TRBV7-9; 8 bases agree with TRBD2. Germline-derived CDR1 and CDR2 are SEHNR and FQNEAQ (reference sequence). V lost 1 base to trimming and J lost 0 bases; unmatched junction nucleotides: 8. The CDR3 sequence is 17 residues long. Here the CDR3 reads CASSLGLTSAYSYEQYF. The DNA for the CDR3 is TGTGCCAGCAGCTTAGGGCTGACTAGCGCGTACTCCTACGAGCAGTACTTC.

The rearrangement uses TRBV27 and TRBJ2-7; 9 bases agree with TRBD1. This CDR3 region has 14 residues. CDR1 is MNHEY and CDR2 is SMNVEV in the germline V gene (reference sequence). With 8 bases clipped from V and 2 bases from J, the junction kept 7 bases outside the gene matches. The CDR3 nucleotides are TGTGCCAGCGGGGGACAGGGCGACACCTACGAGCAGTACTTC. Amino acid sequence: CASGGQGDTYEQYF.

This chain uses TRBV11-3 with TRBJ2-1; D not resolved. CDR1 is SGHNT and CDR2 is YENEEA in the germline V gene. This CDR3 has 15 residues. V was shortened by 0 bases and J by 9 bases, with 15 bases between the two germline ends. CDR3 nucleotide sequence: TGTGCCAGCAGCTTAGATCCGGGCGGATGGAGTGAGCAGTTCTTC. Translation: CASSLDPGGWSEQFF.

The chain carries TRBV5-7 and TRBJ2-7; D assignment may be TRBD1 or TRBD2 (6 bases each). TRBV5-7 is an ORF, with its function uncertain. V was clipped by 0 bases and J by 6 bases, with 19 bases between them. This CDR3 has 16 amino acids. As DNA, the CDR3 is TGTGCCAGCAGCTTGGGAGGGGGGTTTAAGGGCCGCGAGCAGTACTTC. Amino acids: CASSLGGGFKGREQYF.

The chain is built from TRBV9 and TRBJ1-1; D perhaps matches TRBD1 (5 bases). This CDR3 is built from 16 residues. Per the germline V gene, CDR1 is SGDLS and CDR2 is YYNGEE. V shed 3 bases and J shed 4 bases, with 19 bases lying between them. The CDR3 protein is CASSDAGSQGGTEAFF. In DNA, the CDR3 is TGTGCCAGCAGCGATGCCGGAAGCCAGGGAGGCACTGAAGCTTTCTTT.

V is TRBV7-8 and J is TRBJ2-7, with D tentatively TRBD2 (5 bases). The CDR3 length is 16 residues. V was pared by 4 bases and J by 4 bases, with 20 bases between. The germline CDR1 and CDR2 sequences are SGHVS and FQNEAQ. CDR3 region: CASSSAGGGNSYEQYF. The CDR3 bases are TGTGCCAGCAGCTCCGCTGGCGGAGGAAACAGTTACGAGCAGTACTTC. The variable domain in full, completed from reference TRBV7-8 and TRBJ2-7, reads GAGVSQSPRYKVAKRGQDVALRCDPISGHVSLFWYQQALGQGPEFLTYFQNEAQLDKSGLPSDRFFAERPEGSVSTLKIQRTQQEDSAVYLCASSSAGGGNSYEQYFGPGTRLTVT.

The V gene is TRBV7-9, the J gene TRBJ1-1; no definite D call. The germline gives CDR1 SEHNR, CDR2 FQNEAQ (reference sequence). Trimming left V 3 bases short and J 1 base short, with 9 bases between. The CDR3 loop spans 14 amino acids. The CDR3 nucleotides read TGTGCCAGCAGCTTGGGTGGAACGAACACTGAAGCTTTCTTT. Its translation is CASSLGGTNTEAFF.

This clone was counted a single time. The V call is TRBV9, the J call TRBJ2-3, with D tentatively TRBD1 (6 bases). The germline CDR1 and CDR2 sequences are SGDLS and YYNGEE. This CDR3 contains 13 residues. Trimming left V 6 bases short and J 0 bases short, with 8 bases between. This chain's CDR3 is CASNRDSTDTQYF. As DNA, the CDR3 is TGTGCCAGCAACAGGGACAGCACAGATACGCAGTATTTT.

The V call is TRBV7-8, the J call TRBJ1-5; a weak D match, TRBD1 (5 bases). The CDR3 spans 13 residues. V lost 5 bases to trimming and J lost 4 bases, with 9 bases between them. CDR1 is SGHVS, CDR2 FQNEAQ, per germline. The CDR3 DNA reads TGTGCCAGCAGCCCACAGGAAAATCAGCCCCAGCATTTT. Translating gives CASSPQENQPQHF.

A word on this clone: One end of the junction fails to match germline, which may point to a read error. This CDR3 is also generated by other DNA sequences in the sample. The genes are TRBV7-9 and TRBJ1-1; D remains unclear. Germline assignment: CDR1 SEHNR and CDR2 FQNEAQ (reference sequence). The CDR3 has 13 amino acids. The CDR3 here is CASRTGSWTEAFF. CDR3 coding DNA: TGTGCCAGCAGGACGGGGAGTTGGACTGAAGCCTTCTTT.

The V gene is TRBV10-2, the J gene TRBJ2-7; D might be TRBD2 (6 bases). V lost 7 bases and J 4 bases, leaving 17 bases between the germline ends. The CDR3 is made up of 14 amino acids. From germline, CDR1 is WSHSY and CDR2 SAAADI. The CDR3, as DNA: TGCGCCAGCAAGGACTACCCCACAGGATACGAGCAGTACTTC. Amino acids: CASKDYPTGYEQYF.

This chain links TRBV11-3 with TRBJ2-1; 8 bases are a match to TRBD2. This CDR3 spans 14 amino acids. The junction had 7 bases not matched to a gene; V was cut back by 3 bases and J by 9 bases. Per germline, CDR1 SGHNT and CDR2 YENEEA. The CDR3 region is CASSFGLAEGEQFF. CDR3 DNA: TGTGCCAGCAGCTTTGGACTAGCAGAAGGTGAGCAGTTCTTC.

This clone was detected once. J is TRBJ2-7 and V is TRBV2; 7 nucleotides match TRBD1. Germline CDR1 is SNHLY and CDR2 is FYNNEI. The junction had 8 bases not matched to a gene; V was cut back by 6 bases and J by 6 bases. The length of the CDR3 is 13 residues. CDR3 nucleotides: TGTGCCAGCAGGACCGGGACAGAAAGCGAGCAGTACTTC. Protein: CASRTGTESEQYF.

The rearrangement joins TRBV29-1 to TRBJ2-7, with D perhaps TRBD1 (7 bases). Germline CDR1 and CDR2: SQVTM and ANQGSEA. CDR3 length: 13 amino acids. Deletions cut 7 bases from V and 5 bases from J, with 18 bases between. CDR3 region: CSAVRGAKDEQYF. DNA of the CDR3: TGCAGCGCCGTCAGGGGGGCGAAGGACGAGCAGTACTTC.